Following are 28 T cell receptor beta chains from one sample sequenced in a study of blood T cell repertoires in COVID-19. Libraries were prepared by immunoSEQ multiplex PCR; TCRdb keeps only in-frame clonotypes and omits some of them. This table has 140,000 to 150,000 clones, just under 85% appearing once. Sample: peripheral blood. All receptors derive from a woman in her thirties or forties with active or convalescent COVID-19.

This rearrangement joins TRBV10-2 to TRBJ1-1; D not certain. This CDR3 has 13 residues. Germline CDR1 WSHSY, CDR2 SAAADI. V lost 5 bases and J lost 4, with 11 bases in between. CDR3 protein: CASSPLFSTEAFF. The CDR3 nucleotides read TGCGCCAGCAGTCCCCTTTTTAGCACTGAAGCTTTCTTT.

The chain links TRBV19 to TRBJ1-1, with 8 bases matching TRBD1. The germline CDR1 and CDR2 sequences are LNHDA and SQIVND (reference sequence). The CDR3 is made up of 12 amino acids. V shed 6 bases and J 5 bases; nucleotides not matched to a gene: 2. The CDR3 spells CASRDRETEAFF. The CDR3 coding sequence is TGTGCCAGTAGGGACAGGGAGACTGAAGCTTTCTTT.

This chain connects TRBV4-3 to TRBJ1-6; D ambiguous. V was shortened by 0 bases and J by 0 bases, with 9 bases between the two germline ends. The V gene's germline CDR1 is LGHNA and CDR2 YSLEER. The CDR3 sequence is 17 residues long. CDR3 loop: CASSQDDNSSYNSPLHF. The CDR3 bases are TGCGCCAGCAGCCAAGATGACAATAGCTCCTATAATTCACCCCTCCACTTT.

The chain carries TRBV3-1 (or the pseudogene TRBV3-2) and TRBJ1-1; D remains unclear. The CDR3 length is 13 residues. The V end lost 3 bases, the J end lost 3 bases, and 8 bases lay between the germline ends. Germline lookup yields CDR1 LGHDT and CDR2 YNNKEL (reference sequence). CDR3: CASSHGGDTEAFF. The CDR3 DNA reads as TGTGCCAGCAGCCACGGCGGGGACACTGAAGCTTTCTTT.

This clone occurred a few times. J is TRBJ1-3 and V is TRBV7-2; 7 bases match TRBD1. This CDR3 spans 16 amino acids. V shed 5 bases, J shed 0 bases, and the junction held 7 bases outside the gene matches. Per the germline V gene, CDR1 is SGHTA and CDR2 is FQGNSA. The CDR3 loop reads CASSPQGTDSGNTIYF. In nucleotides, the CDR3 is TGTGCCAGCAGCCCCCAAGGGACAGACTCTGGAAACACCATATATTTT. Using reference TRBV7-2 and TRBJ1-3 for the parts outside the CDR3, the full variable domain is GAGVSQSPSNKVTEKGKDVELRCDPISGHTALYWYRQSLGQGLEFLIYFQGNSAPDKSGLPSDRFSAERTGGSVSTLTIQRTQQEDSAVYLCASSPQGTDSGNTIYFGEGSWLTVV.

J is TRBJ1-6 and V is TRBV6-5, with D hard to call. Between the trimmed V and J ends, which lost 3 bases and 2 bases, there was a span of 8 bases. This CDR3 comprises 15 residues. Germline lookup yields CDR1 MNHEY and CDR2 SVGAGI. Here the CDR3 DNA reads TGTGCCAGCAGTTATAAGCACCCCTATAATTCACCCCTCCACTTT. Amino acids: CASSYKHPYNSPLHF.

This rearrangement joins TRBV20-1 to TRBJ1-2; 7 nucleotides align to TRBD1. With 6 bases clipped from V and 3 bases from J, the junction kept 1 base outside the gene matches. CDR1 DFQATT and CDR2 SNEGSKA come from the germline V gene (reference sequence). The length of the CDR3 is 11 residues. The CDR3 nucleotides are TGCAGTGCCACAGGGGACTATGGCTACACCTTC. Translation: CSATGDYGYTF.

The chain recombines TRBV7-9 with TRBJ1-1; 8 bases line up with TRBD1. The CDR3 spans 14 residues. The germline V gene has CDR1 SEHNR and CDR2 FQNEAQ (reference sequence). V lost 7 bases and J lost 5; bases outside the gene matches: 9. CDR3: CASIPGGAWTEAFF. In DNA form, the CDR3 reads TGTGCCAGCATCCCAGGGGGCGCTTGGACTGAAGCTTTCTTT.

This chain uses TRBV7-2 with TRBJ1-2, with TRBD1 identical over 9 bases. V lost 6 bases, J lost 2 bases, and 13 bases stayed unmatched. The germline V gene has CDR1 SGHTA and CDR2 FQGNSA. The length of the CDR3 is 17 residues. This CDR3 is CASSRISSGTGNYGYTF. As DNA, the CDR3 is TGTGCCAGCAGTCGAATTTCCTCGGGGACAGGGAACTATGGCTACACCTTC.

The genes are TRBV10-3 and TRBJ1-3, with a possible D match to TRBD1 (6 bases). CDR3 length: 12 residues. Germline assignment: CDR1 ENHRY and CDR2 SYGVKD. V lost 10 bases and J lost 2, with 9 bases in between. In nucleotides, the CDR3 is TGTGCCACTCAGGGGCCTGGAAACACCATATATTTT. It translates to CATQGPGNTIYF.

This clone was seen once. The CDR3 nucleotides are TGTGCCAGCAGCCCCAGGATCCTCTATGGCTACACCTTC. Translation gives CASSPRILYGYTF. The chain carries TRBV7-8 and TRBJ1-2; no clear D gene. Trimming took off 5 bases at V and 4 bases at J, with 11 bases between the two ends. The CDR3 extends over 13 amino acids. Germline V lookup: CDR1 SGHVS, CDR2 FQNEAQ.

V usage is TRBV6-1 and J usage is TRBJ1-2, with D tentatively TRBD1 (5 bases). Germline V gene lookup returns CDR1 MNHNS and CDR2 SASEGT. The ends were cut back, 2 bases at V and 2 bases at J, with 12 bases in the middle. CDR3 length equals 15 residues. CDR3 in amino acids: CASSESQSGNYGYTF. The CDR3 DNA sequence: TGTGCCAGCAGTGAATCTCAGTCAGGGAACTATGGCTACACCTTC.

This clone was observed a handful of times. J is TRBJ1-5 and V is TRBV29-1, with D hard to call. The CDR3 runs to 13 residues. Germline V CDR1 and CDR2: SQVTM, ANQGSEA. V was trimmed by 7 bases and J by 4 bases, leaving 14 bases between them. The CDR3 protein is CSAAGLGNQPQHF. The CDR3 nucleotides read TGCAGCGCCGCGGGGTTGGGGAATCAGCCCCAGCATTTT.

This clone was counted between two and nine times. V is TRBV12-3 or TRBV12-4 and J is TRBJ1-2; 8 positions match TRBD1. This CDR3 is 12 amino acids long. V lost 6 bases to trimming and J lost 4 bases; unmatched junction nucleotides: 1. The CDR3 DNA follows: TGTGCCAGCAGGGACAGGGTCTATGGCTACACCTTC. Translating gives CASRDRVYGYTF.

This CDR3 is CASSRWQVNSPLHF. CDR3 DNA sequence: TGTGCCAGTAGTCGCTGGCAGGTCAATTCACCCCTCCACTTT. The rearrangement links TRBV19 to TRBJ1-6; D uncertain. The ends were cut back, 5 bases at V and 7 bases at J, with 12 bases in the middle. The CDR3 is made up of 14 amino acids. Looked up from germline, CDR1 is LNHDA and CDR2 is SQIVND (reference sequence).

V usage is TRBV10-2 and J usage is TRBJ1-1; 11 nucleotides match TRBD1. V was pared by 4 bases and J by 5 bases, with 3 bases of the junction left unmatched. Germline loops: CDR1 WSHSY, CDR2 SAAADI. The CDR3 extends over 14 amino acids. CDR3 in amino acids: CASSAWDRGTEAFF. CDR3 in DNA: TGCGCCAGCAGTGCATGGGACAGGGGGACTGAAGCTTTCTTT.

This chain joins TRBV13 and TRBJ2-5; 10 bases map to TRBD1. This CDR3 is 19 amino acids long. V lost 4 bases, J lost 1 base, and 15 bases stayed unmatched. CDR1 and CDR2 from the germline V gene are PRHDT and FYEKMQ (reference sequence). The chain's CDR3 is CASSSLTSGTGVFQETQYF. In DNA form, the CDR3 reads TGTGCCAGCAGCTCACTAACTTCCGGGACAGGGGTCTTCCAAGAGACCCAGTACTTC.

As to this clone: The sample contains more than one DNA sequence encoding this CDR3. J is TRBJ1-3 and V is TRBV2; D not resolved. Germline lookup yields CDR1 SNHLY and CDR2 FYNNEI. Deletions cut 1 base from V and 1 base from J, with 8 bases between. The CDR3 has 15 amino acids. CDR3 in amino acids: CASSEGRSSGNTIYF. Here the CDR3 DNA reads TGTGCCAGCAGTGAAGGGCGGAGTTCTGGAAACACCATATATTTT.

The V and J genes are TRBV28 and TRBJ1-1, with 10 bases aligning to TRBD1. The V gene's germline CDR1 is MDHEN and CDR2 SYDVKM. The trim removed 6 bases at V and 8 bases at J, leaving 15 bases unmatched. The CDR3 length is 16 residues. Here the CDR3 DNA reads TGTGCCAGCAGCCTCCGGGACAGGGGTCTCCAACCGGAAGCTTTCTTT. Translated: CASSLRDRGLQPEAFF.

The chain is built from TRBV19 and TRBJ2-1; possibly TRBD2 for D (5 bases). Germline V gene lookup returns CDR1 LNHDA and CDR2 SQIVND (reference sequence). The CDR3 is made up of 15 amino acids. The V gene lost 7 bases and the J gene lost 7 bases, with 20 bases spanning the gap. The DNA for the CDR3 is TGTGCCAGTAACCACCCGGGCGAGGGTGGAAATGAGCAGTTCTTC. Its protein is CASNHPGEGGNEQFF. Looking up the rest from reference TRBV19 and TRBJ2-1 gives the full variable domain: DGGITQSPKYLFRKEGQNVTLSCEQNLNHDAMYWYRQDPGQGLRLIYYSQIVNDFQKGDIAEGYSVSREKKESFPLTVTSAQKNPTAFYLCASNHPGEGGNEQFFGPGTRLTVL.

The rearrangement links TRBV27 to TRBJ1-1; D gene unclear. V lost 6 bases and J 10 bases, leaving 21 bases between the germline ends. The CDR3 is 14 amino acids. Germline V gene data show CDR1 as MNHEY and CDR2 as SMNVEV (reference sequence). CDR3 nucleotide sequence: TGTGCCAGCAGCCCCAGCGCCCGGGAGGATATAGCTTTCTTT. This encodes CASSPSAREDIAFF.

This clone was detected only once. CDR3 in amino acids: CASSETHGQGARAFF. The CDR3 nucleotides read TGTGCCAGCAGTGAAACCCATGGACAGGGGGCGCGAGCTTTCTTT. This chain connects TRBV6-1 to TRBJ1-1, with 11 bases aligning to TRBD1. V lost 2 bases, J lost 10 bases, and 9 bases stayed unmatched. The germline gives CDR1 MNHNS, CDR2 SASEGT. The CDR3 sequence is 15 residues long.

The genes are TRBV5-1 and TRBJ1-2, with 9 positions matching TRBD1. The CDR3 consists of 15 residues. V lost 3 bases, J lost 4 bases, and 7 bases stayed unmatched. Germline CDR1 reads SGHRS; CDR2 reads YFSETQ. In DNA, the CDR3 is TGCGCCAGCAGCTCCACCGGGACAGGGCGCTATGGCTACACCTTC. Amino acids: CASSSTGTGRYGYTF.

The rearrangement links TRBV27 to TRBJ2-7; D uncertain. The CDR3 is made up of 15 amino acids. V shed 7 bases and J shed 1 base, with 17 bases lying between them. The V gene's germline CDR1 is MNHEY and CDR2 SMNVEV (reference sequence). Here the CDR3 reads CASKIRNTASYEQYF. For the CDR3, the DNA is TGTGCCAGCAAAATCAGGAATACTGCATCCTACGAGCAGTACTTC.

The chain links TRBV6-5 to TRBJ1-1; D may be TRBD1 (5 bases). V was shortened by 4 bases and J by 4 bases, with 10 bases between the two germline ends. CDR3 length equals 13 residues. CDR1 and CDR2 from the germline V gene are MNHEY and SVGAGI. In DNA, the CDR3 is TGTGCCAGCAGTTCCCAGACAGTCACTGAAGCTTTCTTT. Translated, it gives CASSSQTVTEAFF.

This chain uses TRBV3-1 (or the pseudogene TRBV3-2) with TRBJ1-3; 8 bases match TRBD1. With 4 bases clipped from V and 1 base from J, the junction kept 9 bases outside the gene matches. Germline loops: CDR1 LGHDT, CDR2 YNNKEL (reference sequence). This CDR3 comprises 17 residues. The CDR3 region is CASSPRQGRGSGNTIYF. As DNA, the CDR3 is TGTGCCAGCAGCCCTCGACAGGGGAGGGGTTCTGGAAACACCATATATTTT.

The chain has TRBV15 and TRBJ1-1, with D hard to call. The CDR3 contains 15 residues. V was trimmed by 6 bases and J by 1 base, leaving 15 bases between them. CDR1 LNHNV and CDR2 YYDKDF come from the germline V gene (reference sequence). CDR3 residues: CATRAVPPPNTEAFF. The CDR3 DNA reads as TGTGCCACCAGGGCGGTCCCTCCCCCGAACACTGAAGCTTTCTTT.

The genes are TRBV6-2 or TRBV6-3 and TRBJ2-3, with a possible D match to TRBD1 (5 bases). CDR1 and CDR2 (germline): MNHEY, SVGEGT. V was trimmed by 0 bases and J by 6 bases, leaving 7 bases between them. The CDR3 runs to 13 residues. This chain's CDR3 is CASSYSYRDTQYF. As DNA, the CDR3 is TGTGCCAGCAGTTACTCGTACAGGGATACGCAGTATTTT.